Listed here are 31 T cell receptor beta chains from one sample, sequenced in a study of post-analysis software for immune sequencing data. Study conclusions and caveats: Roughly 5 TRBV segments (TRBV5-6, TRBV5-1 and TRBV20-1 among them) occurred more frequently in patients than in controls.

Antigens of these TCRs are unknown. Researchers reported that TCR beta cDNA libraries carried unique molecular identifiers. TCRdb reprocessed the PCR reads with MiXCR, giving one entry per CDR3 protein. The sample lists fewer than 900,000 distinct CDR3 sequences, roughly 46% occurring once. Sample: blood. All receptors come from a girl between 5 and 17 years old with multiple sclerosis.

V and J are TRBV19 and TRBJ2-7, with 8 bases lining up with TRBD1. V was pared by 4 bases and J by 5 bases, with 10 bases of the junction left unmatched. The CDR3 is 15 amino acids. Germline assignment: CDR1 LNHDA and CDR2 SQIVND (reference sequence). The CDR3 here is CASSTGQGLGHEQYF. As DNA, the CDR3 is TGTGCCAGTAGTACCGGACAGGGCCTGGGTCACGAGCAGTACTTC.

The chain recombines TRBV5-1 with TRBJ2-7; weak D call: TRBD2 (5 bases). Trimming stripped 4 bases from V and 4 bases from J, with 24 bases between. Looked up from germline, CDR1 is SGHRS and CDR2 is YFSETQ. CDR3 length equals 17 residues. The chain's CDR3 is CASSPVSPEVERYEQYF. The DNA for the CDR3 is TGCGCCAGCAGCCCAGTTAGCCCGGAGGTGGAACGGTACGAGCAGTACTTC. Full variable domain (remainder filled in from reference TRBV5-1 and TRBJ2-7): KAGVTQTPRYLIKTRGQQVTLSCSPISGHRSVSWYQQTPGQGLQFLFEYFSETQRNKGNFPGRFSGRQFSNSRSEMNVSTLELGDSALYLCASSPVSPEVERYEQYFGPGTRLTVT.

This rearrangement joins TRBV11-3 to TRBJ2-1, with 11 positions matching TRBD2. The V gene end was trimmed by 1 base and the J gene end by 5 bases; junction bases not matched to a gene: 10. The germline V gene encodes CDR1 SGHNT and CDR2 YENEEA. The CDR3 has 18 amino acids. CDR3 loop: CASSLGTQLAGGNNEQFF. CDR3 in DNA: TGTGCCAGCAGCTTAGGGACCCAATTAGCGGGAGGGAACAATGAGCAGTTCTTC.

This clonotype was detected a few times. V gene TRBV7-9 combines with J gene TRBJ2-1; 13 bases agree with TRBD2. This CDR3 is 15 amino acids long. From germline, CDR1 is SEHNR and CDR2 FQNEAQ (reference sequence). Trimming at V came to 5 bases and at J to 5 bases, leaving 3 bases not matched to a gene. This CDR3 reads CASSDGLAGDNEQFF. In nucleotides, the CDR3 is TGTGCCAGCAGCGACGGACTAGCGGGAGACAATGAGCAGTTCTTC.

This clonotype was counted between two and nine times. This rearrangement joins TRBV5-5 to TRBJ2-1; no clear D. V lost 1 base and J lost 6, with 5 bases in between. CDR3 size: 12 residues. Per germline, CDR1 SGHKS and CDR2 YYEKEE (reference sequence). CDR3 residues: CASSLNRNEQFF. CDR3 DNA sequence: TGTGCCAGCAGCTTGAATCGCAATGAGCAGTTCTTC.

This chain uses TRBV12-3 or TRBV12-4 with TRBJ2-3; a weak D match, TRBD2 (6 bases). V shed 3 bases and J shed 2 bases, with 15 bases lying between them. The CDR3 extends over 16 amino acids. The CDR3 reads CASSFGSSEPTDTQYF. For the CDR3, the DNA is TGTGCCAGCAGTTTCGGTTCTAGCGAACCCACAGATACGCAGTATTTT.

This chain links TRBV20-1 with TRBJ1-1; no firm D call. The CDR3 runs 11 residues. Trimming removed 7 bases from V and 7 bases from J, with 13 bases in between. Germline CDR1 reads DFQATT; CDR2 reads SNEGSKA (reference sequence). CDR3 sequence (DNA): TGCAGTGAGGGCCCAGACGGTGAAGCTTTCTTT. It encodes CSEGPDGEAFF.

V is TRBV7-6 and J is TRBJ1-6; D ambiguous. V shed 5 bases and J shed 6 bases, with 11 bases lying between them. From germline, CDR1 is SGHVS and CDR2 FNYEAQ. The CDR3 length is 14 residues. Written as DNA, the CDR3 is TGTGCCAGCAGCCCCGGATTTCGTAATTCACCCCTCCACTTT. This sequence encodes CASSPGFRNSPLHF.

This clonotype was seen more than once but under ten times. The chain uses TRBV6-5 and TRBJ2-7, with TRBD1 matching over 8 bases. Germline CDR1 and CDR2: MNHEY and SVGAGI. V was clipped by 6 bases and J by 3 bases; unmatched bases: 4. The CDR3 is 13 residues long. As DNA, the CDR3 is TGTGCCAGCAGACTCACAGGGGGCTACGAGCAGTACTTC. It yields the protein CASRLTGGYEQYF.

The genes are TRBV20-1 and TRBJ2-7; perhaps TRBD1 as D (5 bases). The CDR3 loop spans 12 amino acids. The germline CDR1 and CDR2 sequences are DFQATT and SNEGSKA (reference sequence). CDR3 in DNA: TGCGGGGCCAGGGCTAGCTCCTACGAGCAGTACTTC. It translates to CGARASSYEQYF.

The chain combines TRBV4-1 with TRBJ2-7; D perhaps matches TRBD2 (5 bases). Trimming left V 1 base short and J 4 bases short, with 11 bases between. Germline loops: CDR1 MGHRA, CDR2 YSYEKL. CDR3 size: 14 residues. Here the CDR3 reads CASSQGAGQYEQYF. The CDR3 DNA follows: TGCGCCAGCAGCCAAGGGGCGGGTCAGTACGAGCAGTACTTC.

The table lists this clonotype with a few counts. The chain links TRBV3-1 to TRBJ1-1; D uncertain. This CDR3 comprises 13 residues. CDR1 is LGHDT, CDR2 YNNKEL, per germline (reference sequence). Trimming removed 2 bases at V and 2 bases at J, with 6 bases between. The CDR3: CASSQSVNTEAFF. CDR3 DNA: TGTGCCAGCAGCCAATCAGTTAACACTGAAGCTTTCTTT.

This clonotype was detected a few times. J is TRBJ1-1 and V is TRBV29-1; 9 bases are a match to TRBD1. After removal of 3 bases from V and 5 bases from J, the junction contained 4 bases not matched to a gene. The CDR3 consists of 13 residues. Germline CDR1 is SQVTM and CDR2 is ANQGSEA. The CDR3: CSVEGTGSTEAFF. The CDR3 bases are TGCAGCGTTGAGGGGACAGGGTCGACTGAAGCTTTCTTT.

The chain joins TRBV7-2 to TRBJ2-7, with 10 bases that match TRBD1. Germline lookup yields CDR1 SGHTA and CDR2 FQGNSA. The trim removed 4 bases at V and 2 bases at J, leaving 5 bases unmatched. This CDR3 is built from 15 residues. CDR3: CASSYTGQGTYEQYF. The CDR3 DNA reads as TGTGCCAGCAGCTACACGGGACAGGGGACCTACGAGCAGTACTTC.

This clonotype has ten or more counts. The rearrangement joins TRBV7-2 to TRBJ2-3, with D possibly TRBD2 on 6 matching bases. V lost 2 bases, J lost 2 bases, and 14 bases lay in between. The V gene's germline CDR1 is SGHTA and CDR2 FQGNSA. The CDR3 is 16 residues long. Here the CDR3 reads CASSLTGVRVTDTQYF. In DNA form, the CDR3 reads TGTGCCAGCAGCTTAACGGGAGTGCGGGTCACAGATACGCAGTATTTT.

This clonotype was observed a few times. V gene TRBV4-2 combines with J gene TRBJ2-7; D gene uncertain. The CDR3 consists of 12 residues. The V end was cut by 0 bases, the J end by 9 bases, with 9 bases between. Germline V CDR1 and CDR2: LGHNA, YNFKEQ. The CDR3: CASSQDESVQYF. CDR3 nucleotide sequence: TGTGCCAGCAGCCAAGACGAAAGCGTGCAGTACTTC.

This chain uses TRBV27 with TRBJ2-3; 8 nucleotides align to TRBD2. With 2 bases clipped from V and 4 bases from J, the junction kept 14 bases outside the gene matches. CDR3 length equals 18 residues. CDR1 and CDR2 from the germline V gene are MNHEY and SMNVEV (reference sequence). DNA of the CDR3: TGTGCCAGCAGTTTAAGGGTGGCGGGAGGCACCAGGGCAGATACGCAGTATTTT. This encodes CASSLRVAGGTRADTQYF.

The chain recombines TRBV6-1 with TRBJ2-3; D ambiguous. This CDR3 contains 13 residues. Germline-derived CDR1 and CDR2 are MNHNS and SASEGT. V lost 7 bases and J 2 bases, leaving 10 bases between the germline ends. CDR3 DNA: TGTGCCAGCAAGGGCAGGTTCACAGATACGCAGTATTTT. Translating gives CASKGRFTDTQYF.

This clonotype was seen a few times. The chain carries TRBV29-1 and TRBJ2-3; D is perhaps TRBD2 (5 bases). This CDR3 has 10 amino acids. V gave up 6 bases and J gave up 5 bases, with 6 bases separating them. Germline-derived CDR1 and CDR2 are SQVTM and ANQGSEA. CDR3 amino acids: CSVRGDTQYF. The DNA of the CDR3 is TGCAGCGTCCGGGGAGATACGCAGTATTTT.

The chain employs TRBV30 and TRBJ2-5; D might be TRBD2 (6 bases). The better agreement between TRBJ2-7 and the DNA end casts doubt on the J call. This CDR3 comprises 15 residues. From germline, CDR1 is GTSNPN and CDR2 SVGIG (reference sequence). In DNA form, the CDR3 reads TGTGCCTGGAGTGCTCCGGAGGGCCTTTACAACGAGCAGTACTTC. Its translation: CAWSAPEGLYNEQYF.

The rearrangement joins TRBV20-1 to TRBJ1-5; D is ambiguous. Germline V gives CDR1 DFQATT, CDR2 SNEGSKA (reference sequence). This CDR3 is 12 amino acids long. Deletions cut 5 bases from V and 1 base from J, with 6 bases between. CDR3 in amino acids: CSACRSNQPQHF. The CDR3 DNA is TGCAGTGCTTGTAGGAGCAATCAGCCCCAGCATTTT.

The rearrangement joins TRBV20-1 to TRBJ1-2; TRBD1 matches 8 bases. The CDR3 length is 13 residues. Trimming took 5 bases from V and 6 from J; bases not matched to a gene: 8. In germline, CDR1 is DFQATT, CDR2 SNEGSKA (reference sequence). CDR3 nucleotides: TGCAGTGCTCCCCGGGCAGGGGGCGATGGCTACACCTTC. Translation: CSAPRAGGDGYTF.

CDR3 sequence (DNA): TGTGCCAGCAGCTTAGTCGCGTTCAGCACAGATACGCAGTATTTT. It translates to CASSLVAFSTDTQYF. The V gene is TRBV7-6, the J gene TRBJ2-3; D is unresolved. With 1 base removed from V and 0 bases from J, the gap between germline ends came to 8 bases. Germline V gene data show CDR1 as SGHVS and CDR2 as FNYEAQ. The length of the CDR3 is 15 residues.

This clonotype was observed a handful of times. This chain links TRBV29-1 with TRBJ2-2, with a weak D call TRBD2 (6 bases). Germline-derived CDR1 and CDR2 are SQVTM and ANQGSEA. With 7 bases removed from V and 0 bases from J, the gap between germline ends came to 9 bases. The CDR3 contains 13 residues. The CDR3 protein is CSGRDSNTGELFF. The CDR3 coding sequence is TGCAGCGGCCGGGACTCGAACACCGGGGAGCTGTTTTTT.

The chain employs TRBV9 and TRBJ1-2; D remains unclear. Per germline, CDR1 SGDLS and CDR2 YYNGEE. CDR3 length: 10 amino acids. The germline V and J ends were trimmed by 4 bases and 7 bases, with 5 bases remaining between them. CDR3 loop: CASSRVGYTF. CDR3 bases: TGTGCCAGCAGCAGGGTTGGCTACACCTTC.

This clonotype was counted only a few times. The rearrangement joins TRBV6-5 to TRBJ1-1; a weak D match, TRBD1 (5 bases). V lost 6 bases, J lost 6 bases, and 11 bases lay in between. CDR1 MNHEY and CDR2 SVGAGI come from the germline V gene. The CDR3 totals 12 residues. The CDR3 protein is CASSQGGAEAFF. In DNA, the CDR3 is TGTGCCAGCAGCCAGGGTGGCGCTGAAGCTTTCTTT.

This clonotype was observed a few times. V and J are TRBV6-5 and TRBJ2-3; 8 positions match TRBD2. Germline CDR1 reads MNHEY; CDR2 reads SVGAGI. The trim removed 6 bases at V and 3 bases at J, leaving 11 bases unmatched. The CDR3 length is 16 residues. The CDR3 is CASSPGGSGKTDTQYF. In DNA form, the CDR3 reads TGTGCCAGCAGCCCGGGGGGTAGCGGGAAAACAGATACGCAGTATTTT.

The chain has TRBV5-1 and TRBJ2-1; no clear D. Germline lookup yields CDR1 SGHRS and CDR2 YFSETQ. The V gene lost 0 bases and the J gene lost 9 bases, with 13 bases spanning the gap. This CDR3 has 14 residues. Here the CDR3 DNA reads TGCGCCAGCAGCTTGGCCATAGGGCTGGGTGAGCAGTTCTTC. This sequence encodes CASSLAIGLGEQFF.

This clonotype was counted a few times. V is TRBV29-1 and J is TRBJ2-5; maybe TRBD1 (7 bases). Germline V gene sequence: CDR1 SQVTM, CDR2 ANQGSEA. V was trimmed by 4 bases and J by 3 bases, leaving 18 bases between them. The CDR3 spans 15 residues. The CDR3 region has the DNA TGCAGCGTTGGTGGCCCAGGGGGAGGTAAAGAGACCCAGTACTTC. Translation: CSVGGPGGGKETQYF.

V gene TRBV20-1 combines with J gene TRBJ2-1; tentatively, D is TRBD2 (5 bases). The germline CDR1 and CDR2 sequences are DFQATT and SNEGSKA (reference sequence). The V gene lost 4 bases and the J gene lost 0 bases, with 16 bases spanning the gap. The CDR3 has 16 residues. This CDR3 is CSATWTGWSSYNEQFF. CDR3 DNA: TGCAGTGCTACCTGGACTGGGTGGAGCTCCTACAATGAGCAGTTCTTC.

The chain carries TRBV18 and TRBJ2-5; 8 bases agree with TRBD1. The J call may be faulty, since TRBJ2-7 better matches the DNA end. CDR3 length: 15 residues. The V gene's germline CDR1 is KGHSH and CDR2 LQKENI. As DNA, the CDR3 is TGTGCCAGCTCACCACTCTCAGGGGGCCCCAGCGAGCAGTACTTC. It specifies CASSPLSGGPSEQYF.